The present TCR beta chain was sequenced within a study of lymphopenia after photon versus proton radiotherapy. Whole-study results and caveats: Oligoclonal CD8+ Temra expansion after nadir drove photon patients' diversity drop.

This clone occurred a few times. Antigen: not known. The protocol was immunoSEQ multiplex PCR, while the TCRdb copy is restricted to in-frame clones and leaves out a portion. Of about 160,000 clones listed, about nine tenths are singletons. The germline V gene has CDR1 MDHEN and CDR2 SYDVKM. With 5 bases clipped from V and 2 bases from J, the junction kept 0 bases outside the gene matches. The CDR3 spans 14 residues. The material sequenced was peripheral blood, taken from a patient treated with photon-based radiotherapy. V gene TRBV28 combines with J gene TRBJ1-4, with 9 bases matching TRBD1. The TCR comes from a man in his fifties with gastric cancer. CDR3 DNA: TGTGCCAGCAGTGGGACAGGGACTAATGAAAAACTGTTTTTT. It encodes CASSGTGTNEKLFF.